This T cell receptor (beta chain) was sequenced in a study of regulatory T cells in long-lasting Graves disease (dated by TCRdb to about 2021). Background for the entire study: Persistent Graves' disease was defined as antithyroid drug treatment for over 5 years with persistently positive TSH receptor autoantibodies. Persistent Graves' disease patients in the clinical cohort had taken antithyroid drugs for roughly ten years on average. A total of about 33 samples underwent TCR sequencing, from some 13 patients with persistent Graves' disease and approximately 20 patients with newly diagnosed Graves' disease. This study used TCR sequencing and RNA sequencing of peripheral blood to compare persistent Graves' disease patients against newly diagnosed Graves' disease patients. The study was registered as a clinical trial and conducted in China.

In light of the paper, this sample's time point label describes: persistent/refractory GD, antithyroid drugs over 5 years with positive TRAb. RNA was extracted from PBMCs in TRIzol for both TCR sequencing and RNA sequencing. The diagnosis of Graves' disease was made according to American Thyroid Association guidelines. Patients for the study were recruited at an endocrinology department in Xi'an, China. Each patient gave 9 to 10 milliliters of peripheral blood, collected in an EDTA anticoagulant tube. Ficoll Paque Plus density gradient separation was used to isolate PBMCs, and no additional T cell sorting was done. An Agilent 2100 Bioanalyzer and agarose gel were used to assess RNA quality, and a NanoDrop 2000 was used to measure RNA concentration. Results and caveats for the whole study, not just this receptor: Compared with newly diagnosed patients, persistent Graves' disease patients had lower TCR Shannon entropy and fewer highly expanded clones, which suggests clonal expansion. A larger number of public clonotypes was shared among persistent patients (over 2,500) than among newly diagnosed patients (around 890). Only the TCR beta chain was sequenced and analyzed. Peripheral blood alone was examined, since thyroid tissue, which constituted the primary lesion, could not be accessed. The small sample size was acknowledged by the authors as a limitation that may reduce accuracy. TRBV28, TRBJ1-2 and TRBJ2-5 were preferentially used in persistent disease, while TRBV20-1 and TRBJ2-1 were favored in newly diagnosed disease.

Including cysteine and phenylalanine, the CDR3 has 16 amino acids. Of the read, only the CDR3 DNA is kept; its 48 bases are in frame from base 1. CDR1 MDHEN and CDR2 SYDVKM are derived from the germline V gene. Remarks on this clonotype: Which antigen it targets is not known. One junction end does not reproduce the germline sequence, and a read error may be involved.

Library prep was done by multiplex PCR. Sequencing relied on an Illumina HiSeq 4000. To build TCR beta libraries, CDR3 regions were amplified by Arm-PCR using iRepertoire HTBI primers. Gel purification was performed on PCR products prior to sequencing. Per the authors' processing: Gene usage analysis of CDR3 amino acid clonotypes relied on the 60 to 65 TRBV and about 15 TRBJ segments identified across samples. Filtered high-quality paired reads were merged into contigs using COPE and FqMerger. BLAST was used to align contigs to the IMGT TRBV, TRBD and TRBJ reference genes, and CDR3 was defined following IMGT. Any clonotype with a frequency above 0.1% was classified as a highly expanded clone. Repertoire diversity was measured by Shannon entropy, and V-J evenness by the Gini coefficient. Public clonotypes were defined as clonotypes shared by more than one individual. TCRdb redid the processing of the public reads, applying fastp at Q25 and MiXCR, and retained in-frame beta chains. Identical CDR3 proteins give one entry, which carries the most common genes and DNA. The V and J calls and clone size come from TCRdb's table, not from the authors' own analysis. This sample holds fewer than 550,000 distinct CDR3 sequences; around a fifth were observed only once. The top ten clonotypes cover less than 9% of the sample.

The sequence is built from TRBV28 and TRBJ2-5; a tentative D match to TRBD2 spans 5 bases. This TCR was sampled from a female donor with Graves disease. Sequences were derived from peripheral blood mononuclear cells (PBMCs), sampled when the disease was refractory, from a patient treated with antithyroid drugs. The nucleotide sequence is TGTGCCGGCAGTTTAGTGGCGGGTGTTATCCGAGAGACCCAGTACTTC. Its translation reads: CAGSLVAGVIRETQYF.